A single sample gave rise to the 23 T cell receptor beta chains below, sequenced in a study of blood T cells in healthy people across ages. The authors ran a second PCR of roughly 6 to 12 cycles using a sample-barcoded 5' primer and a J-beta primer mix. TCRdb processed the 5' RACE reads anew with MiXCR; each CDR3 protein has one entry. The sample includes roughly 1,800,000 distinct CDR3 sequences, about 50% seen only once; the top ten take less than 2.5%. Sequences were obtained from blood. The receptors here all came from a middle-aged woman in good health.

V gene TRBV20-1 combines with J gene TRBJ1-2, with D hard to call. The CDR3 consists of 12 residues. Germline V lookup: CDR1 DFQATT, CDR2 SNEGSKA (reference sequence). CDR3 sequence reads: CSKTSDNYGYTF. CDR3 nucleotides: TGCAGCAAAACGTCAGATAACTATGGCTACACCTTC.

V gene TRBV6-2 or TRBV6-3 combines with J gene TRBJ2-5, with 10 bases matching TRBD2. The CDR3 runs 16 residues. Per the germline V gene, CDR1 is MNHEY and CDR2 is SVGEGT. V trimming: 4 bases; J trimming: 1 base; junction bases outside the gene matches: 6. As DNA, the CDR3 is TGTGCCAGCAGTTCCAACCAGCGGGGGGGCCAAGAGACCCAGTACTTC. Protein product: CASSSNQRGGQETQYF.

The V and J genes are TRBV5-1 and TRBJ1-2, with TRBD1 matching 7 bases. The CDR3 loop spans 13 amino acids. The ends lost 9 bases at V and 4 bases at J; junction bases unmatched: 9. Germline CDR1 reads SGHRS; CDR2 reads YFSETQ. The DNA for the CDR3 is TGCGCCAACAGTCTGGACAGGTCCTATGGCTACACCTTC. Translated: CANSLDRSYGYTF.

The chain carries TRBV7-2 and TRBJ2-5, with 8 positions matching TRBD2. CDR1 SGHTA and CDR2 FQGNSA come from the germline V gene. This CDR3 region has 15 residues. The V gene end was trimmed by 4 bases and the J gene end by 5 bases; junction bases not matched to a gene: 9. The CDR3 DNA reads TGTGCCAGCAGCTCGGTCGGGGGGGCCGTCGAGACCCAGTACTTC. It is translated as CASSSVGGAVETQYF.

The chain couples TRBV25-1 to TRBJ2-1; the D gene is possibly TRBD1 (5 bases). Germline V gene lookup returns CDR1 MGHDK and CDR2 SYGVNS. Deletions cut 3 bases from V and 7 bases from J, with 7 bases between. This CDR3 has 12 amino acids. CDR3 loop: CASSETANEQFF. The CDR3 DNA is TGTGCCAGCAGTGAGACAGCAAATGAGCAGTTCTTC.

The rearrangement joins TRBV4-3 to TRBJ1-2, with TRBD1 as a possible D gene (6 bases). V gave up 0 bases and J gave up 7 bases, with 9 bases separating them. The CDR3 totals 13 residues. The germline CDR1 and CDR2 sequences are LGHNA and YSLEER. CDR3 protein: CASSQDGGFGYTF. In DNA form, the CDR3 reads TGCGCCAGCAGCCAAGACGGGGGCTTTGGCTACACCTTC.

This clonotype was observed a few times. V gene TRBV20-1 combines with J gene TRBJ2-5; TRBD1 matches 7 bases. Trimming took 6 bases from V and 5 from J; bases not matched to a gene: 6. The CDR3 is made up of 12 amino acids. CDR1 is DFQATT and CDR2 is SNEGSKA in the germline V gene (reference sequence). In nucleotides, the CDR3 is TGCAGTGCCATGAGGGGGCGGGAGACCCAGTACTTC. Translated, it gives CSAMRGRETQYF.

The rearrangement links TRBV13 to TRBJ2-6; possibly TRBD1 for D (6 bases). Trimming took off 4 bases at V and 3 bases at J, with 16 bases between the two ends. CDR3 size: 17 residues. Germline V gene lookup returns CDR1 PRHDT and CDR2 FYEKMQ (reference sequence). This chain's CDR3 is CASSSEGVVGGANVLTF. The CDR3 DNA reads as TGTGCCAGCAGCTCAGAGGGGGTGGTTGGTGGGGCCAACGTCCTGACTTTC. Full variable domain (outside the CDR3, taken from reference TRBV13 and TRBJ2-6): AAGVIQSPRHLIKEKRETATLKCYPIPRHDTVYWYQQGPGQDPQFLISFYEKMQSDKGSIPDRFSAQQFSDYHSELNMSSLELGDSALYFCASSSEGVVGGANVLTFGAGSRLTVL.

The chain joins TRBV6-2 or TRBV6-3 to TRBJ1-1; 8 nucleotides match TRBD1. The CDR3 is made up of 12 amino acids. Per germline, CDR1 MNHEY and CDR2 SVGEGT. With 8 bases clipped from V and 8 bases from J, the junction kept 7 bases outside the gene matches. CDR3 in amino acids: CASVQGAREAFF. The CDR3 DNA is TGTGCCAGCGTTCAGGGGGCTCGGGAAGCTTTCTTT.

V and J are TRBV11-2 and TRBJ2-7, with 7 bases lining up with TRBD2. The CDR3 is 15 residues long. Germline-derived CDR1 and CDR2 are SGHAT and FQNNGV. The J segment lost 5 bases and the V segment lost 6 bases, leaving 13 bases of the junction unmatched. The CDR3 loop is CASSFGRATRNEQYF. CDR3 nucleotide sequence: TGTGCCAGCAGTTTTGGGAGGGCAACTCGGAACGAGCAGTACTTC.

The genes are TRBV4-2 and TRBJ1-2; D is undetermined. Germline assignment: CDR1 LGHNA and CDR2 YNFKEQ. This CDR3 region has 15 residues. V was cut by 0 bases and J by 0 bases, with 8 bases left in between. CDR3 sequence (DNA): TGTGCCAGCAGCCAAGATTTGAGGACTAACTATGGCTACACCTTC. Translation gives CASSQDLRTNYGYTF.

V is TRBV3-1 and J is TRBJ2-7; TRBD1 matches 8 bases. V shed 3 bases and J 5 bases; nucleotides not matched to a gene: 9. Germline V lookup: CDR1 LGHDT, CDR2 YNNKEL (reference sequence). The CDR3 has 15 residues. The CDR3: CASSHARDRIDEQYF. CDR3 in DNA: TGTGCCAGCAGCCACGCCCGGGACAGGATCGACGAGCAGTACTTC.

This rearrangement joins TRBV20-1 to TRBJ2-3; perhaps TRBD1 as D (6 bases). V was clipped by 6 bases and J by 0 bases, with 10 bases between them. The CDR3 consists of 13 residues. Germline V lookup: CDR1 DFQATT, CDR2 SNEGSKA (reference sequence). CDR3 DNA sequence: TGCAGTGCACTGGGACATAGCACAGATACGCAGTATTTT. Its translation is CSALGHSTDTQYF.

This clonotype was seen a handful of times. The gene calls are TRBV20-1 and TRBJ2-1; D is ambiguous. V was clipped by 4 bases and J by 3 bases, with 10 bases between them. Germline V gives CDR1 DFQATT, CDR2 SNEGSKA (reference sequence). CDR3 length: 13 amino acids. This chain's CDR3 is CSAIGLVYNEQFF. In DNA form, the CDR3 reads TGCAGTGCTATAGGATTAGTCTACAATGAGCAGTTCTTC.

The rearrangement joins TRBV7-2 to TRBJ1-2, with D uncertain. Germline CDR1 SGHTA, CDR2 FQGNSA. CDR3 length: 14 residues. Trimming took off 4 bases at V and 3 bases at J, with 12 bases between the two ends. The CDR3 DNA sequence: TGTGCCAGCAGCTCCACGTCCCGCGACTATGGCTACACCTTC. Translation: CASSSTSRDYGYTF.

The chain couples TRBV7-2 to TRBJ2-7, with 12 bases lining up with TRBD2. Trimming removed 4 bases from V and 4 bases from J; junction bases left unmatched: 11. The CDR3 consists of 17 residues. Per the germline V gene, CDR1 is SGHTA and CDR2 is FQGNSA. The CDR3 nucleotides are TGTGCCAGCAGCTCGAGTCGGACTAGCGGGGAAGGATACGAGCAGTACTTC. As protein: CASSSSRTSGEGYEQYF.

The CDR3 here is CATSRDRQVSYEQYF. The CDR3 DNA reads TGTGCCACCAGCAGAGATCGACAGGTCTCCTACGAGCAGTACTTC. The rearrangement uses TRBV15 and TRBJ2-7, with a possible D match to TRBD1 (6 bases). The CDR3 consists of 15 residues. V was clipped by 0 bases and J by 0 bases, with 9 bases between them. Germline CDR1 LNHNV, CDR2 YYDKDF (reference sequence).

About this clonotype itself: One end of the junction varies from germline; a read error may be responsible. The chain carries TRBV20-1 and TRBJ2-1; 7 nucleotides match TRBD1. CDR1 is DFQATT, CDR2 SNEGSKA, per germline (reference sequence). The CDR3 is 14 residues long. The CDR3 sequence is CSARDRVYGNEQFF. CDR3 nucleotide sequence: TGCAGTGCGAGAGACAGGGTTTATGGCAATGAGCAGTTCTTC.

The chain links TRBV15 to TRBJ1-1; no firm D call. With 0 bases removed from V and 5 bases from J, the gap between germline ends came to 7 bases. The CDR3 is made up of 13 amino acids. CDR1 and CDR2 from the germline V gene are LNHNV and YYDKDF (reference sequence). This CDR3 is CATSRDQSTEAFF. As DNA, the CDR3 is TGTGCCACCAGCAGAGATCAGTCAACTGAAGCTTTCTTT.

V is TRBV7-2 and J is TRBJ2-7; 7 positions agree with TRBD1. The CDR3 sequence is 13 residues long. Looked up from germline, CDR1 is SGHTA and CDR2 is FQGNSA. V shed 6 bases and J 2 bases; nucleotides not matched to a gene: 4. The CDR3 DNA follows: TGTGCCAGCAGTAAAGGACAGGCCTACGAGCAGTACTTC. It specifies CASSKGQAYEQYF.

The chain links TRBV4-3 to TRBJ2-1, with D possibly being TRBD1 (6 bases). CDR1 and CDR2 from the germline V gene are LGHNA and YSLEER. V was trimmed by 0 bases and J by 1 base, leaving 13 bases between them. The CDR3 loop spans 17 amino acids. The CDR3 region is CASSQERVGTSYNEQFF. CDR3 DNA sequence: TGCGCCAGCAGCCAAGAGAGGGTCGGGACATCCTACAATGAGCAGTTCTTC.

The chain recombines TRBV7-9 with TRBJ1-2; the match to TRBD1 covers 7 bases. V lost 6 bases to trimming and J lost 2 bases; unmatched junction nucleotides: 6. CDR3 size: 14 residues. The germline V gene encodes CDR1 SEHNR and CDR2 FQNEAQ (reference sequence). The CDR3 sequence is CASSDRVGNYGYTF. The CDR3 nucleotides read TGTGCCAGCAGTGACAGGGTCGGCAACTATGGCTACACCTTC.

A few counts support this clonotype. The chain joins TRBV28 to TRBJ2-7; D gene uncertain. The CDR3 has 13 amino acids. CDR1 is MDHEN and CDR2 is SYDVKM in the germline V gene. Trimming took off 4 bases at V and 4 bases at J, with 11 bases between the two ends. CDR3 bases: TGTGCCAGCAGTTCCCCCTTCCCTTACGAGCAGTACTTC. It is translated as CASSSPFPYEQYF.